Following are 12 T cell receptor beta chains from one sample sequenced in a study of regulatory T cells in long-lasting Graves disease. Investigators prepared the TCR beta libraries by applying iRepertoire HTBI primers and Arm-PCR of CDR3 regions. From the multiplex PCR reads, TCRdb called clonotypes with MiXCR, one entry per CDR3 protein. The table includes approximately 400,000 distinct CDR3 sequences, 20% to 25% detected once. Time point meaning: persistent/refractory GD, antithyroid drugs over 5 years with positive TRAb. RNA isolated from PBMCs was used to make the TCR library. The material was peripheral blood mononuclear cells (PBMCs), obtained when the disease was refractory, from a patient treated with antithyroid drugs. These receptor sequences come from a female donor with Graves disease.

A word on this clonotype: The junction differs from germline at one of its ends, possibly a read error. This chain uses TRBV7-9 with TRBJ1-4, with TRBD1 as a possible D gene (5 bases). The CDR3 sequence is 16 residues long. Germline V gene data show CDR1 as SEHNR and CDR2 as FQNEAQ (reference sequence). CDR3 amino acids: CANSGGMAVGNEKLFF. The CDR3 DNA sequence: TGTGCCAACAGCGGGGGGATGGCAGTTGGAAATGAAAAACTGTTTTTT. The variable domain in full, with the rest retrieved from reference TRBV7-9 and TRBJ1-4, is DTGVSQNPRHKITKRGQNVTFRCDPISEHNRLYWYRQTLGQGPEFLTYFQNEAQLEKSRLLSDRFSAERPKGSFSTLEIQRTEQGDSAMYLCANSGGMAVGNEKLFFGSGTQLSVL.

The chain employs TRBV6-1 and TRBJ2-7; D is uncertain. CDR3 length equals 12 residues. V was cut by 4 bases and J by 0 bases, with 4 bases left in between. The germline V gene has CDR1 MNHNS and CDR2 SASEGT. This chain's CDR3 is CASSGISYEQYF. The CDR3 nucleotides read TGTGCCAGCAGTGGGATCTCCTACGAGCAGTACTTC.

For this clonotype: This could be a read error, since a much larger clone is one nucleotide away. The chain employs TRBV6-5 and TRBJ2-7, with TRBD2 matching 7 bases. Germline V gene lookup returns CDR1 MNHEY and CDR2 SVGAGI. The CDR3 covers 16 residues. CDR3: CASSNSGASGYYEQYF. CDR3 DNA: TGTGCCAGCAGTAACTCCGGGGCTAGCGGATATTACGAGCAGTACTTC.

V is TRBV6-1 and J is TRBJ2-1, with TRBD1 identical over 9 bases. The V and J ends lost 6 bases and 7 bases, in that order; junction bases with no gene match: 19. Germline CDR1 reads MNHNS; CDR2 reads SASEGT. The CDR3 extends over 18 amino acids. CDR3 in amino acids: CASRTRADRGANWNEQFF. CDR3 in DNA: TGTGCCAGCAGGACGAGAGCGGACAGGGGCGCGAATTGGAATGAGCAGTTCTTC.

This chain connects TRBV9 to TRBJ2-5, with 8 positions matching TRBD1. The germline V gene has CDR1 SGDLS and CDR2 YYNGEE. V gave up 6 bases and J gave up 0 bases; unmatched junction bases: 13. The CDR3 is made up of 17 amino acids. The DNA of the CDR3 is TGTGCCAGCAAGGGGATGAGGGACAGGCAGTACCAAGAGACCCAGTACTTC. Its translation is CASKGMRDRQYQETQYF.

This clonotype was seen a few times. The rearrangement uses TRBV20-1 and TRBJ2-1, with D uncertain. The CDR3 runs 14 residues. Per germline, CDR1 DFQATT and CDR2 SNEGSKA (reference sequence). V dropped 5 bases and J dropped 0 bases, with 11 bases sitting between them. The CDR3 protein is CSAPTLYSYNEQFF. CDR3 nucleotides: TGCAGTGCTCCAACACTTTACTCCTACAATGAGCAGTTCTTC.

A few counts support this clonotype. V usage is TRBV19 and J usage is TRBJ2-7; TRBD1 agrees at 7 bases. The CDR3 consists of 14 residues. Trimming cost V 2 bases and J 4 bases; bases outside gene matches: 5. Germline values: CDR1 LNHDA, CDR2 SQIVND (reference sequence). CDR3 loop: CASSIQGVDYEQYF. The CDR3 DNA sequence: TGTGCCAGTAGTATACAGGGGGTGGATTACGAGCAGTACTTC.

This clonotype was seen a handful of times. The gene calls are TRBV6-1 and TRBJ2-7; TRBD2 is a possible D gene (5 bases). There are 14 residues in the CDR3. Between the trimmed V and J ends, which lost 9 bases and 0 bases, there was a span of 15 bases. Germline assignment: CDR1 MNHNS and CDR2 SASEGT. The chain's CDR3 is CASSTGIVSYEQYF. As DNA, the CDR3 is TGTGCCAGTTCGACCGGGATTGTCTCCTACGAGCAGTACTTC.

This chain connects TRBV7-6 to TRBJ1-3; a weak D match, TRBD1 (5 bases). Germline lookup yields CDR1 SGHVS and CDR2 FNYEAQ. This CDR3 has 15 residues. Trimming cost V 5 bases and J 2 bases, with 13 bases left between them. The chain's CDR3 is CASSRDQGAGNTIYF. Here the CDR3 DNA reads TGTGCCAGCAGCAGAGATCAGGGAGCTGGAAACACCATATATTTT.

The chain's CDR3 is CASSHKPLEDNEKLFF. Written as DNA, the CDR3 is TGCGCCAGCAGCCACAAGCCTTTGGAGGATAATGAAAAACTGTTTTTT. The V and J genes are TRBV4-1 and TRBJ1-4; D gene ambiguous. V was cut by 3 bases and J by 4 bases, with 15 bases left in between. CDR1 is MGHRA, CDR2 YSYEKL, per germline. This CDR3 has 16 amino acids.

The sample holds many counts of this clonotype. The genes are TRBV2 and TRBJ2-7; D is possibly TRBD2 (6 bases). CDR1 is SNHLY, CDR2 FYNNEI, per germline. Trimming shortened V by 2 bases and J by 2 bases, and 13 bases separated the two germline ends. The CDR3 extends over 15 amino acids. CDR3 nucleotides: TGTGCCAGCAGTGAAAGGCGGGACGGCGCCTACGAGCAGTACTTC. It translates to CASSERRDGAYEQYF.

This clonotype was picked up many times. The chain joins TRBV29-1 to TRBJ2-5; 9 nucleotides line up with TRBD1. CDR1 is SQVTM, CDR2 ANQGSEA, per germline. Unmatched junction bases numbered 9, after V lost 3 bases and J lost 7 bases. CDR3 length equals 14 residues. CDR3 amino acids: CSVEDRGGVWTQYF. The DNA of the CDR3 is TGCAGCGTTGAGGACAGGGGTGGGGTCTGGACCCAGTACTTC. The entire variable domain, with the rest obtained from reference TRBV29-1 and TRBJ2-5, is as follows: SAVISQKPSRDICQRGTSLTIQCQVDSQVTMMFWYRQQPGQSLTLIATANQGSEATYESGFVIDKFPISRPNLTFSTLTVSNMSPEDSSIYLCSVEDRGGVWTQYFGPGTRLLVL.